This entry lists 2 T cell receptor beta chains sequenced from one sample in a study of T cells in Graves' hyperthyroidism and ophthalmopathy. TCR beta CDR3 sequences were amplified from RNA transcripts. In the first-round RT-PCR of the TCR CDR3, the HTBI primer set was used. TCRdb processed the multiplex PCR reads anew with MiXCR; each CDR3 protein has one entry. Here the sample spans approximately 640,000 distinct CDR3 sequences, roughly 45% being singletons. The sample was peripheral blood or thyroid tissue (not recorded which). These receptor sequences come from an adult man with Graves' disease, either hyperthyroidism or ophthalmopathy (not recorded which).

The chain has TRBV20-1 and TRBJ1-5, with D tentatively TRBD1 (6 bases). The CDR3 has 14 amino acids. Looked up from germline, CDR1 is DFQATT and CDR2 is SNEGSKA (reference sequence). Trimming shortened V by 6 bases and J by 6 bases, and 18 bases separated the two germline ends. This CDR3 reads CSAETSQGSQPQHF. DNA of the CDR3: TGCAGTGCCGAAACGTCACAGGGAAGTCAGCCCCAGCATTTT.

The chain is built from TRBV7-8 and TRBJ2-5; D uncertain. CDR3 length: 14 amino acids. The ends were cut back, 0 bases at V and 0 bases at J, with 5 bases in the middle. Germline V gene lookup returns CDR1 SGHVS and CDR2 FQNEAQ. The CDR3 DNA follows: TGTGCCAGCAGCTTAGCTAGGTACCAAGAGACCCAGTACTTC. This encodes CASSLARYQETQYF.